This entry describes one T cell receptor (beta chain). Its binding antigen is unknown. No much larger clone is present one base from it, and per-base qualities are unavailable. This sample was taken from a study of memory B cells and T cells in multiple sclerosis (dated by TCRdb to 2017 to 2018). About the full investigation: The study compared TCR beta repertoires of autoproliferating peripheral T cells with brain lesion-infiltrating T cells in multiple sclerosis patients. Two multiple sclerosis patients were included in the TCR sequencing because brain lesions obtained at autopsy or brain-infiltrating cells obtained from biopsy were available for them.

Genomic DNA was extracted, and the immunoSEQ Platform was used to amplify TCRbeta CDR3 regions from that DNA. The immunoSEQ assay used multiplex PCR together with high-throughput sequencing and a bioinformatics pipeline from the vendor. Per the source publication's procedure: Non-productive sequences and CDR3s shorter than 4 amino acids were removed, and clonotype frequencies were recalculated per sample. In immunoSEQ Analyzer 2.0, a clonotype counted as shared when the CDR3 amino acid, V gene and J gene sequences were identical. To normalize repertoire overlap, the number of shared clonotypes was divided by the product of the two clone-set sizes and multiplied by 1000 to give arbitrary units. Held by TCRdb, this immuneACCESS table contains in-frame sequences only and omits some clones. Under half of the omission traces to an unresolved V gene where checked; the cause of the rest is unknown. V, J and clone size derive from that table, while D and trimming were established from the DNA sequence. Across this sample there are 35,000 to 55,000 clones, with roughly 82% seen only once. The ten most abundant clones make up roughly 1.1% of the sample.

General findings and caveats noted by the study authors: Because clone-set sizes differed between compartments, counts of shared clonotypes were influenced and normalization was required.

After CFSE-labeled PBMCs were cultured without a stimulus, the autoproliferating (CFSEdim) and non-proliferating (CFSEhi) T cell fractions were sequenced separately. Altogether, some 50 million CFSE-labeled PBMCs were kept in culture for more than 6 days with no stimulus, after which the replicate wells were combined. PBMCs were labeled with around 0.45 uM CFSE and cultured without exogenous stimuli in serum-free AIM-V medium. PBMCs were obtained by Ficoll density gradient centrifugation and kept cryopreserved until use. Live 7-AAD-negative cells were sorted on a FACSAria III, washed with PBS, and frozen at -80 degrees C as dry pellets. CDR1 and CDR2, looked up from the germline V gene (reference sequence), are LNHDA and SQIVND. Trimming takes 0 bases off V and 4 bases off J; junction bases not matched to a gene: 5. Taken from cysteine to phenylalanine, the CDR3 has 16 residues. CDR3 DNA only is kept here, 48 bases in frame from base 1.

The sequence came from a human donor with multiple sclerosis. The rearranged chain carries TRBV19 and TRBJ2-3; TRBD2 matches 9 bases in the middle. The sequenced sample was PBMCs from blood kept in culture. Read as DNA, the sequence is TGTGCCAGTAGTATAGACGGCGGGGGGGCCGCAGATACGCAGTATTTT. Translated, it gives CASSIDGGGAADTQYF.